What follows describes a single TCR beta chain. The entry originates in a study of control samples from healthy donors and cancer patients. The germline V gene encodes CDR1 SGHRS and CDR2 YFSETQ. V was pared by 2 bases and J by 1 base, with 6 bases between. The CDR3 loop spans 13 amino acids. TCRdb's table, derived via immunoSEQ multiplex PCR, lists solely in-frame clones and lacks some. The sample lists about 150,000 clones, about 94% occurring once. This clonotype originated in a man aged 40-50 years in good health. The J gene is TRBJ1-1, the V gene TRBV5-1; D is uncertain. Sequencing input: blood. The CDR3 loop reads CASSLAKNTEAFF. The DNA for the CDR3 is TGCGCCAGCAGCTTAGCCAAGAACACTGAAGCTTTCTTT.